The clone carrying this TCR beta chain was picked up a small number of times. The data derive from a study of blood T cell repertoires in COVID-19. Method: immunoSEQ multiplex PCR; TCRdb's copy keeps in-frame clones and lacks some. Of 200,000 to 300,000 clones in the sample, approximately 86% were seen once. The CDR3 is made up of 12 amino acids. Germline lookup yields CDR1 SNHLY and CDR2 FYNNEI. V was trimmed by 9 bases and J by 2 bases, leaving 8 bases between them. The sequence derives from a man between 25 and 39 years old with active or convalescent COVID-19. The chain is built from TRBV2 and TRBJ1-5; possibly TRBD1 for D (6 bases). The sample was peripheral blood. CDR3 loop: CASSGGNQPQHF. The DNA of the CDR3 is TGTGCCAGTTCAGGGGGCAATCAGCCCCAGCATTTT. The full variable domain, rest sourced from reference TRBV2 and TRBJ1-5, is EPEVTQTPSHQVTQMGQEVILRCVPISNHLYFYWYRQILGQKVEFLVSFYNNEISEKSEIFDDQFSVERPDGSNFTLKIRSTKLEDSAMYFCASSGGNQPQHFGDGTRLSIL.